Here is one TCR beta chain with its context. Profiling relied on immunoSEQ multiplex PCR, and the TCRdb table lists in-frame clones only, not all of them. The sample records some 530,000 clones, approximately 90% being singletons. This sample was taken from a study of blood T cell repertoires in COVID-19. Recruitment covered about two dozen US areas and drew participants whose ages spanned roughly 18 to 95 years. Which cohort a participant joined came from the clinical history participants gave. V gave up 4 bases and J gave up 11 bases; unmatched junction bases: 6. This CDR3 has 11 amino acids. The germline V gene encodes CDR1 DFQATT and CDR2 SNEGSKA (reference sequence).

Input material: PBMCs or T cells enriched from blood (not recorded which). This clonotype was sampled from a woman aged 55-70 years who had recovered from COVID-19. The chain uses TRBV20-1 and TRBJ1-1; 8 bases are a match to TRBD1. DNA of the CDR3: TGCAGTGCTACGGACAGGGCTGGGGCTTTCTTT. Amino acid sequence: CSATDRAGAFF.